This T cell receptor beta chain was identified in a study of early T cells in non-severe SARS-CoV-2 infection. Trimming took off 4 bases at V and 1 base at J, with 2 bases between the two ends. CDR1 is SGHRS, CDR2 YFSETQ, per germline. The CDR3 is made up of 11 amino acids. TCRdb ran MiXCR on the 5' RACE reads and lists one entry per CDR3 protein. The sample comprises tens of thousands of distinct CDR3 sequences, under 8% of which are singletons, and more than 4.5% rests with the top ten. The sequence was collected from an adult who was a healthcare worker with PCR-confirmed SARS-CoV-2 infection or an uninfected control (not recorded which). This chain connects TRBV5-1 to TRBJ2-5, with D uncertain. Sequencing was carried out using whole blood. CDR3 amino acids: CASSAQETQYF. For the CDR3, the DNA is TGCGCCAGCAGCGCCCAAGAGACCCAGTACTTC.